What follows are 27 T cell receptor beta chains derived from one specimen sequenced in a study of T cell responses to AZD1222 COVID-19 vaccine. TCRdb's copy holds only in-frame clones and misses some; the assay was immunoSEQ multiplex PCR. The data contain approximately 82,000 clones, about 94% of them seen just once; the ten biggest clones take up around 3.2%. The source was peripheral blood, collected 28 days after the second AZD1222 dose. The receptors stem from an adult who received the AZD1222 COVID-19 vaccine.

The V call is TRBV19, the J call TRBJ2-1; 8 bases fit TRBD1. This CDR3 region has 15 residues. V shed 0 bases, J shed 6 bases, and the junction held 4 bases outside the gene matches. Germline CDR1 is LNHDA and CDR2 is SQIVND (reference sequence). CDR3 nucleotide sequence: TGTGCCAGTAGTATAGACAGGGGGCGGACCAATGAGCAGTTCTTC. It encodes CASSIDRGRTNEQFF.

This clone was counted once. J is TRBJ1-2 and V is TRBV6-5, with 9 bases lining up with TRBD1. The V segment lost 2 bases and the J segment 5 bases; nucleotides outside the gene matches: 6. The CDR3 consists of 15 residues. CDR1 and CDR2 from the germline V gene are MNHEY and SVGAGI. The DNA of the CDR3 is TGTGCCAGCAGTTACGCGGGACAGGGCGGGTATGGCTACACCTTC. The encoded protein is CASSYAGQGGYGYTF.

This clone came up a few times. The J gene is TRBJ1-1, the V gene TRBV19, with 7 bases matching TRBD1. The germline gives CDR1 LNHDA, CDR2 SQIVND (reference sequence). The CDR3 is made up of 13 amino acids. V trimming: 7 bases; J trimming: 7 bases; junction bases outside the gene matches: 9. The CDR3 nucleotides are TGTGCCAGTATAGGGTGGACAGGACTTGAAGCTTTCTTT. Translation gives CASIGWTGLEAFF.

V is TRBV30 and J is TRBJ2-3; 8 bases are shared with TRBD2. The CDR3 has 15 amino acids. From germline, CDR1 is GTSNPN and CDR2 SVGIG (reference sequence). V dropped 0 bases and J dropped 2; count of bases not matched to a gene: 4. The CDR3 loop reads CAWSVGGGTTDTQYF. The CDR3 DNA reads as TGTGCCTGGAGTGTAGGCGGGGGGACCACAGATACGCAGTATTTT.

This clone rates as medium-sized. The CDR3: CASSTVATNEKLFF. In DNA, the CDR3 is TGTGCCAGCAGTACAGTTGCAACTAATGAAAAACTGTTTTTT. The rearrangement uses TRBV2 and TRBJ1-4; D is unresolved. Deletions cut 5 bases from V and 0 bases from J, with 7 bases between. This CDR3 is 14 amino acids long. Germline V gene lookup returns CDR1 SNHLY and CDR2 FYNNEI.

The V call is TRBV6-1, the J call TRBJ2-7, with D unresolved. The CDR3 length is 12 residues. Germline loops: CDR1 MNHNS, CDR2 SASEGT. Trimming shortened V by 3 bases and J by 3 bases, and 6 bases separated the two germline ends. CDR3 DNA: TGTGCCAGCAGTGATGCCTACTACGAGCAGTACTTC. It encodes CASSDAYYEQYF.

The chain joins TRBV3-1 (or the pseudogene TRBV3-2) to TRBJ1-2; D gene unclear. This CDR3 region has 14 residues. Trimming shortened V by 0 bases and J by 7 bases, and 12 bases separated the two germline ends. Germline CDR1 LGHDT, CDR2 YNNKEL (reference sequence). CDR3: CASSQDRVGSGYTF. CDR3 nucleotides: TGTGCCAGCAGCCAAGATCGGGTGGGGTCTGGCTACACCTTC.

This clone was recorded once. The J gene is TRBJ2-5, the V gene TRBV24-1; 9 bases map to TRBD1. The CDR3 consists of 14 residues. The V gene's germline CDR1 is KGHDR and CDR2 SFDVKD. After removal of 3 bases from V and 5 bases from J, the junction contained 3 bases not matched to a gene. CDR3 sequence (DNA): TGTGCCACCAGTGATCCCGACAGGGGGGAGACCCAGTACTTC. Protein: CATSDPDRGETQYF.

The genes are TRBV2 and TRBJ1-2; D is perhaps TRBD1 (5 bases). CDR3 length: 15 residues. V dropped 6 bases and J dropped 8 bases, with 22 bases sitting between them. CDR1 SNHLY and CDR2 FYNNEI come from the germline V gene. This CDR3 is CASSRNPGPGPGYTF. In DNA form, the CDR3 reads TGTGCCAGCAGCCGGAACCCGGGACCAGGCCCCGGCTACACCTTC.

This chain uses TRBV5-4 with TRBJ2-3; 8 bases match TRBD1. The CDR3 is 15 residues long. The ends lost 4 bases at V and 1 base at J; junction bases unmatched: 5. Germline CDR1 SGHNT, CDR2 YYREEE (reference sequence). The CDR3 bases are TGTGCCAGCAGCACTCGACAGGGGCGCACAGATACGCAGTATTTT. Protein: CASSTRQGRTDTQYF.

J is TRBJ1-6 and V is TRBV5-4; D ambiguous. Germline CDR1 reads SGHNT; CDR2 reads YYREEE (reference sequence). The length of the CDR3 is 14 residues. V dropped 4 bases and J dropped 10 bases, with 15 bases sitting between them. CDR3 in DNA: TGTGCCAGCAGCACCCGATCCGTAGGGTCACCCCTCCACTTT. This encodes CASSTRSVGSPLHF.

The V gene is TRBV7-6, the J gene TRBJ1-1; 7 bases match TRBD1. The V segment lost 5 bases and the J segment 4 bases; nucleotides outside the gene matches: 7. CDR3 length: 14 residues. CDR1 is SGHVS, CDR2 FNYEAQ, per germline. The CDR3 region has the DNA TGTGCCAGCAGCATCCGGGACAGTGGCACTGAAGCTTTCTTT. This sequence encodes CASSIRDSGTEAFF.

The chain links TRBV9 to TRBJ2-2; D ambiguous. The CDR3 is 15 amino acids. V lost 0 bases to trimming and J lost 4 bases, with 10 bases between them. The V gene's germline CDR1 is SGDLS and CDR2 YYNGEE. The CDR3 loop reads CASSVVFGPTGELFF. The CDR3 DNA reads TGTGCCAGCAGCGTAGTCTTCGGCCCCACCGGGGAGCTGTTTTTT.

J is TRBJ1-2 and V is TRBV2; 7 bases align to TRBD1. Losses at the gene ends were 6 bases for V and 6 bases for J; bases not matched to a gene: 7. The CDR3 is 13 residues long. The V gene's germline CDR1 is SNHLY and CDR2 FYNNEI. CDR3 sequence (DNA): TGTGCCAGCAGACCGGACAGGCAAGATGGCTACACCTTC. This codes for CASRPDRQDGYTF.

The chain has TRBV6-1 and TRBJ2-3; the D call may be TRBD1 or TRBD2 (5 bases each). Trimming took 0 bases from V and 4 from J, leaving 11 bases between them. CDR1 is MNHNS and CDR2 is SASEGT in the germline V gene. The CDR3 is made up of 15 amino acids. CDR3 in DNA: TGTGCCAGCAGTGAAGCGAGGGGTGGGGCAGATACGCAGTATTTT. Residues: CASSEARGGADTQYF.

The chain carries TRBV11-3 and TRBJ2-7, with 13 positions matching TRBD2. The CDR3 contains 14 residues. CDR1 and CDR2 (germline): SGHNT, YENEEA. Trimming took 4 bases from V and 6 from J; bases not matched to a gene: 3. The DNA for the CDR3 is TGTGCCAGCAGCTGGACTAGCGGGGGTCTCGAGCAGTACTTC. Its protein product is CASSWTSGGLEQYF.

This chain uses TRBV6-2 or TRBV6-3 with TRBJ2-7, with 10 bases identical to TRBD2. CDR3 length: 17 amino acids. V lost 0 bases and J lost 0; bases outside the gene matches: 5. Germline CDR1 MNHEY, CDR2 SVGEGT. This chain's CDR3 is CASSYSTSGVSSYEQYF. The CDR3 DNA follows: TGTGCCAGCAGTTACTCAACTAGCGGGGTAAGCTCCTACGAGCAGTACTTC.

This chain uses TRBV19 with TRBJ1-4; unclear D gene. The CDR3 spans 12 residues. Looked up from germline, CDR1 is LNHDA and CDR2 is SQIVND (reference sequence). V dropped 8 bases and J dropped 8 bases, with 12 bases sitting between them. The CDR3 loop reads CASSRGAEKLFF. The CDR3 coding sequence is TGTGCCAGTTCGCGTGGAGCCGAAAAACTGTTTTTT.

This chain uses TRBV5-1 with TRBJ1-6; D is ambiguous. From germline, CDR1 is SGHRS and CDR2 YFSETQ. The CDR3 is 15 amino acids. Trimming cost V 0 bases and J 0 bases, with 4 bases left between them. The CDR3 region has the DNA TGCGCCAGCAGCTTGGTTAGCTCCTATAATTCACCCCTCCACTTT. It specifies CASSLVSSYNSPLHF. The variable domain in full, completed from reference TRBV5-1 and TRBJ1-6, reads KAGVTQTPRYLIKTRGQQVTLSCSPISGHRSVSWYQQTPGQGLQFLFEYFSETQRNKGNFPGRFSGRQFSNSRSEMNVSTLELGDSALYLCASSLVSSYNSPLHFGNGTRLTVT.

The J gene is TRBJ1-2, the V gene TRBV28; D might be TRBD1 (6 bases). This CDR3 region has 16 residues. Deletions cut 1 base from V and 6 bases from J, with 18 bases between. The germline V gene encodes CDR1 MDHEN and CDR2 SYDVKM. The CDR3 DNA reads TGTGCCAGCAGTTTATTGGGCCCCGGGGGGCTGCATGGCTACACCTTC. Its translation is CASSLLGPGGLHGYTF.

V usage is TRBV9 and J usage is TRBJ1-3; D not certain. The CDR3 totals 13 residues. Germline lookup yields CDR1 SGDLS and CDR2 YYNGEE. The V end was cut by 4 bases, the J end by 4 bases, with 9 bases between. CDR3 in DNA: TGTGCCAGCAGCCGAGATCAGGGAAACACCATATATTTT. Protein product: CASSRDQGNTIYF.

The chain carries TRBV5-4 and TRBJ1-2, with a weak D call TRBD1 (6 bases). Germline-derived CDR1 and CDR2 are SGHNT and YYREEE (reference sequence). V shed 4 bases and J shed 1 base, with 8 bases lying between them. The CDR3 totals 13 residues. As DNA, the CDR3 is TGTGCCAGCAGCCAGGGGTTTAACTATGGCTACACCTTC. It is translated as CASSQGFNYGYTF.

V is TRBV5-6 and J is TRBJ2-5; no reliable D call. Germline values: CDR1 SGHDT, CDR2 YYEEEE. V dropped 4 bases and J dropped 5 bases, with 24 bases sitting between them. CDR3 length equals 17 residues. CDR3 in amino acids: CASSLNTGPRIMETQYF. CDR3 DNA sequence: TGTGCCAGCAGCCTTAATACGGGCCCCCGGATCATGGAGACCCAGTACTTC.

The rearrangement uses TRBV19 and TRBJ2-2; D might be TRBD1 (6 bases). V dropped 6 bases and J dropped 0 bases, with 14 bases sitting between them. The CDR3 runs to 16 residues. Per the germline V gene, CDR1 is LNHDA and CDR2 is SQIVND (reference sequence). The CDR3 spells CASRWGTTTNTGELFF. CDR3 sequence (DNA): TGTGCCAGTAGATGGGGGACAACTACGAACACCGGGGAGCTGTTTTTT.

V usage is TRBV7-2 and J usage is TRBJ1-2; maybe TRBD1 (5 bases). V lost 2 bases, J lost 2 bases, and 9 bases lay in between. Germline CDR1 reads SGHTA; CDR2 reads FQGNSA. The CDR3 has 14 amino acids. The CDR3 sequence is CASSLNRLNYGYTF. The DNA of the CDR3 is TGTGCCAGCAGCTTAAACAGGTTAAACTATGGCTACACCTTC.

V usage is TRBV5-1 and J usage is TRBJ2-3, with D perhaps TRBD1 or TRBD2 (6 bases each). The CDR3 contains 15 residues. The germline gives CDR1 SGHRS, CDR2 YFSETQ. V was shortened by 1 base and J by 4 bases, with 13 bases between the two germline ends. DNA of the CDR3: TGCGCCAGCAGCTTGAGGGGGGCGGTTCCAGATACGCAGTATTTT. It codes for CASSLRGAVPDTQYF.

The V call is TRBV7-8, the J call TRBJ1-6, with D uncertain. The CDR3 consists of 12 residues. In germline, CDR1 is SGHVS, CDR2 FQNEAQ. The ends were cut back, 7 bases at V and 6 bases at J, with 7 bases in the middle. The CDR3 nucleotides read TGTGCCAGCATGGCTTTTAATTCACCCCTCCACTTT. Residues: CASMAFNSPLHF. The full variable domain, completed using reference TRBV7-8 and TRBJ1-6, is GAGVSQSPRYKVAKRGQDVALRCDPISGHVSLFWYQQALGQGPEFLTYFQNEAQLDKSGLPSDRFFAERPEGSVSTLKIQRTQQEDSAVYLCASMAFNSPLHFGNGTRLTVT.